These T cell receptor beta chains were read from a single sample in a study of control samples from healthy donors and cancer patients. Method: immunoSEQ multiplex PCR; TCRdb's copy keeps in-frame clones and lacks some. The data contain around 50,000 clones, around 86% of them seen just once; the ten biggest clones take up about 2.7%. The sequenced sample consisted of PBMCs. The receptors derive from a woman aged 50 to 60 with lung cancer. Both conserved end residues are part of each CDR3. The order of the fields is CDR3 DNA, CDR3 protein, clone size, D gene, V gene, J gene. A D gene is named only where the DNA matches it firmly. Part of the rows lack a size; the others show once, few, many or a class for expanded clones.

CDR3nt: TGTGCCAGCAGCTTAAGTAACCACGGCTACACCTTC; CDR3aa: CASSLSNHGYTF; abundance: .; d_gene: .; v_gene: TRBV7-2; j_gene: TRBJ1-2
CDR3nt: TGTGCCACCAGTGATCCCCGGACAGGGGTGGGCGGCTACACCTTC; CDR3aa: CATSDPRTGVGGYTF; abundance: .; d_gene: TRBD1; v_gene: TRBV24-1; j_gene: TRBJ1-2
CDR3nt: TGTGCCAGCAGCCAGGGCAGGAAAAACTATGGCTACACCTTC; CDR3aa: CASSQGRKNYGYTF; abundance: .; d_gene: .; v_gene: TRBV3-1/TRBV3-2; j_gene: TRBJ1-2
CDR3nt: TGTGCCAGCAGCCAAGGACGGGACAGAACCACAGATACGCAGTATTTT; CDR3aa: CASSQGRDRTTDTQYF; abundance: .; d_gene: TRBD1; v_gene: TRBV3-1/TRBV3-2; j_gene: TRBJ2-3
CDR3nt: TGTGCCAGCAGCTCAATAACAGGGGGCAAAAACATTCAGTACTTC; CDR3aa: CASSSITGGKNIQYF; abundance: .; d_gene: TRBD1; v_gene: TRBV7-8; j_gene: TRBJ2-4
CDR3nt: TGTGCCAGCAGCGGCCCTAGCACAGATACGCAGTATTTT; CDR3aa: CASSGPSTDTQYF; abundance: .; d_gene: .; v_gene: TRBV9; j_gene: TRBJ2-3
CDR3nt: TGTGCCAGCAGCTTATTGGGGGGGACCGCAGGACCTGAAGCTTTCTTT; CDR3aa: CASSLLGGTAGPEAFF; abundance: .; d_gene: .; v_gene: TRBV11-2; j_gene: TRBJ1-1
CDR3nt: TGTGCCAGCGGAGTCCGATCAGGGACCTCTGGAAACACCATATATTTT; CDR3aa: CASGVRSGTSGNTIYF; abundance: .; d_gene: .; v_gene: TRBV5-6; j_gene: TRBJ1-3
CDR3nt: TGTGCCAGCAGTTTTTTGTCTAGCCTTACTAGCACAGATACGCAGTATTTT; CDR3aa: CASSFLSSLTSTDTQYF; abundance: .; d_gene: .; v_gene: TRBV28; j_gene: TRBJ2-3
CDR3nt: TGTGCCAGCAGAGTACAAAGCTCCTACGAGCAGTACTTC; CDR3aa: CASRVQSSYEQYF; abundance: .; d_gene: .; v_gene: TRBV7-2; j_gene: TRBJ2-7
CDR3nt: TGCGCCACCCGAACAGAAAACACCGGGGAGCTGTTTTTT; CDR3aa: CATRTENTGELFF; abundance: .; d_gene: .; v_gene: TRBV5-1; j_gene: TRBJ2-2
CDR3nt: TGCAGTGCTAGGGGGGAATACGAGCAGTACTTC; CDR3aa: CSARGEYEQYF; abundance: .; d_gene: .; v_gene: TRBV20-1; j_gene: TRBJ2-7
CDR3nt: TGTGCCAGTACCCGGGAGAGCCTCTCTGGAAACACCATATATTTT; CDR3aa: CASTRESLSGNTIYF; abundance: .; d_gene: .; v_gene: TRBV19; j_gene: TRBJ1-3
CDR3nt: TGTGCCAGCAGTTTAATTAGTCCGCCCTCCGAGCAGTACTTC; CDR3aa: CASSLISPPSEQYF; abundance: .; d_gene: .; v_gene: TRBV27; j_gene: TRBJ2-7
CDR3nt: TGTGCCAGCGGACAACAGGGATCTGGCTATGGCTACACCTTC; CDR3aa: CASGQQGSGYGYTF; abundance: .; d_gene: .; v_gene: TRBV6-5; j_gene: TRBJ1-2
CDR3nt: TGTGCCAGCAGTACCAAGGACAGGGTCAACTATGGCTACACCTTC; CDR3aa: CASSTKDRVNYGYTF; abundance: .; d_gene: TRBD1; v_gene: TRBV6-5; j_gene: TRBJ1-2
CDR3nt: TGTGCCAGCAGCCACCGGGACCTTGGAAACACCATATATTTT; CDR3aa: CASSHRDLGNTIYF; abundance: .; d_gene: .; v_gene: TRBV7-9; j_gene: TRBJ1-3
CDR3nt: TGTGCCAGTAGGTCAGTTGGGGAAGGGGCCAACGTCCTGACTTTC; CDR3aa: CASRSVGEGANVLTF; abundance: once; d_gene: .; v_gene: TRBV19; j_gene: TRBJ2-6
CDR3nt: TGCAGCGTTGGGGGGGGGACTGAAGCTTTCTTT; CDR3aa: CSVGGGTEAFF; abundance: .; d_gene: .; v_gene: TRBV29-1; j_gene: TRBJ1-1
CDR3nt: TGTGCCAGCAGCTCCTCCGGGACCCAAGAGACCCAGTACTTC; CDR3aa: CASSSSGTQETQYF; abundance: .; d_gene: .; v_gene: TRBV5-6; j_gene: TRBJ2-5
CDR3nt: TGCGCCAGCAGCTGGAATCAGGGGTCCACAGATACGCAGTATTTT; CDR3aa: CASSWNQGSTDTQYF; abundance: .; d_gene: .; v_gene: TRBV5-1; j_gene: TRBJ2-3
CDR3nt: TGTGCCAGCATGGGCCCAGGGTCGGGAGAAAAACTGTTTTTT; CDR3aa: CASMGPGSGEKLFF; abundance: .; d_gene: .; v_gene: TRBV2; j_gene: TRBJ1-4
CDR3nt: TGTGCCAGCAGTGAGGGGGAACTCTACACTGAAGCTTTCTTT; CDR3aa: CASSEGELYTEAFF; abundance: .; d_gene: .; v_gene: TRBV6-2/TRBV6-3; j_gene: TRBJ1-1
CDR3nt: TGCGCCAGCAGCGCAGACAGGGGTAGTGAAGAAAAACTGTTTTTT; CDR3aa: CASSADRGSEEKLFF; abundance: .; d_gene: TRBD1; v_gene: TRBV5-1; j_gene: TRBJ1-4
CDR3nt: TGTGCCAGCAGCCAGCAACCGGCGGGGTACTCCTACGAGCAGTACTTC; CDR3aa: CASSQQPAGYSYEQYF; abundance: .; d_gene: .; v_gene: TRBV4-2; j_gene: TRBJ2-7
CDR3nt: TGTGCCAGCAGTCCTGACAGATTCGATGGCTACACCTTC; CDR3aa: CASSPDRFDGYTF; abundance: .; d_gene: .; v_gene: TRBV12-3/TRBV12-4; j_gene: TRBJ1-2
CDR3nt: TGTGCCAGTATATCTAGCGGGGGGCCGAGCTCCTACAATGAGCAGTTCTTC; CDR3aa: CASISSGGPSSYNEQFF; abundance: .; d_gene: TRBD2; v_gene: TRBV19; j_gene: TRBJ2-1
CDR3nt: TGTGCCAGCAGCCCCCCCCCGGCCGGGGGAGCTGGAAACACCATATATTTT; CDR3aa: CASSPPPAGGAGNTIYF; abundance: .; d_gene: .; v_gene: TRBV9; j_gene: TRBJ1-3
CDR3nt: TGTGCCAGCAGACTACTGGGACAGGGGCAAACCGGGGAGCTGTTTTTT; CDR3aa: CASRLLGQGQTGELFF; abundance: .; d_gene: TRBD1; v_gene: TRBV7-2; j_gene: TRBJ2-2
CDR3nt: TGTGCCTGGAGCTGGACAGGGGTTCGGGAGACCCAGTACTTC; CDR3aa: CAWSWTGVRETQYF; abundance: .; d_gene: TRBD1; v_gene: TRBV30; j_gene: TRBJ2-5
CDR3nt: TGTGCCACCAGTGACCCCAAGGACAGTAACTATGGCTACACCTTC; CDR3aa: CATSDPKDSNYGYTF; abundance: .; d_gene: .; v_gene: TRBV24-1; j_gene: TRBJ1-2
CDR3nt: TGTGCCTGGAGTCGCCGGTCCCACTACGAGCAGTACTTC; CDR3aa: CAWSRRSHYEQYF; abundance: .; d_gene: .; v_gene: TRBV30; j_gene: TRBJ2-7
CDR3nt: TGTGCCTGGAGTGCTACAGACAACTATGGCTACACCTTC; CDR3aa: CAWSATDNYGYTF; abundance: .; d_gene: .; v_gene: TRBV30; j_gene: TRBJ1-2
CDR3nt: TGTGCCAGCAGCCTGGTAGGGAGCTCCTACAATGAGCAGTTCTTC; CDR3aa: CASSLVGSSYNEQFF; abundance: .; d_gene: .; v_gene: TRBV5-4; j_gene: TRBJ2-1
CDR3nt: TGTGCCAGCTCACCGTACCGGACAGGCGGTTCACCCCTCCACTTT; CDR3aa: CASSPYRTGGSPLHF; abundance: once; d_gene: TRBD1; v_gene: TRBV18; j_gene: TRBJ1-6
CDR3nt: TGCGCCAGCAGTGAGTCGGTTGGCACAGATACGCAGTATTTT; CDR3aa: CASSESVGTDTQYF; abundance: .; d_gene: .; v_gene: TRBV10-1; j_gene: TRBJ2-3
CDR3nt: TGTGCCAGTAGTAGATCCGGGGATAGCAATCAGCCCCAGCATTTT; CDR3aa: CASSRSGDSNQPQHF; abundance: .; d_gene: .; v_gene: TRBV19; j_gene: TRBJ1-5
CDR3nt: TGTGCCAGCAGCTACAATCCGACTAGCGGGGGAGCGGAGCTGTTTTTT; CDR3aa: CASSYNPTSGGAELFF; abundance: once; d_gene: TRBD2; v_gene: TRBV7-2; j_gene: TRBJ2-2
CDR3nt: TGTGCCAGCAAAGGGACAGGGAATTCACCCCTCCACTTT; CDR3aa: CASKGTGNSPLHF; abundance: .; d_gene: TRBD1; v_gene: TRBV6-5; j_gene: TRBJ1-6
CDR3nt: TGTGCCAGCAGTTACTCGAGACCAACCGGGGAAAAACTGTTTTTT; CDR3aa: CASSYSRPTGEKLFF; abundance: .; d_gene: .; v_gene: TRBV6-5; j_gene: TRBJ1-4
CDR3nt: TGTGCCAGTAGTATGGGACGGGGCAGCAATCAGCCCCAGCATTTT; CDR3aa: CASSMGRGSNQPQHF; abundance: .; d_gene: .; v_gene: TRBV19; j_gene: TRBJ1-5